A selection of T cell receptor beta chains follows, all from one sample in a study of response to subunit inactivated influenza vaccine. Via MiXCR, TCRdb re-called the RT-PCR reads, giving one row per CDR3 protein. The sample includes more than 700,000 distinct CDR3 sequences, 21% seen only once; the top ten take roughly a tenth. Specimen: PBMCs from blood, collected 5 days after vaccination. The receptors originated from a man aged 45-60 years who received an inactivated influenza vaccine. Both conserved end residues are part of each CDR3. Not every row has a clone size; where given, it reads once, few, many or a size class.

CDR3aa,abundance,j_gene,v_gene
CASSLTSSGGNEKFF,few,TRBJ2-1,TRBV5-1
CSAPGTRPRGRQFF,few,TRBJ2-1,TRBV20-1
CASSGTGLGTQYF,-,TRBJ2-5,TRBV9
CAISLEGANYGYTF,-,TRBJ1-2,TRBV10-3
CASSPRVLNTEAFF,-,TRBJ1-1,TRBV3-1
CASSQVSAGEGYTF,few,TRBJ1-2,TRBV3-1
CASSQGPSGTHYEQYF,-,TRBJ2-7,TRBV3-1
CASSQAGRDSYEQYF,-,TRBJ2-7,TRBV4-3
CASGYRSGGLYNEQFF,-,TRBJ2-1,TRBV27
CSARDPRLIQVHF,few,TRBJ1-6,TRBV20-1
CASRTTVSANYGYTF,-,TRBJ1-2,TRBV12-3/TRBV12-4
CAISKTGGNQPQHF,few,TRBJ1-5,TRBV10-3
CASSEAPSSGANVLTF,few,TRBJ2-6,TRBV2
CASSRGWNQETQYF,few,TRBJ2-5,TRBV3-1